This is a list of T cell receptor beta chains from one sample in a study of OX40 agonist ivuxolimab in advanced cancers. Sequencing used immunoSEQ multiplex PCR; TCRdb keeps in-frame clones, though not all of them. The sample carries around 21,000 clones, less than 75% recorded once. Specimen: CD4+ or CD8+ T cells sorted from blood, collected in a trial of the OX40 agonist ivuxolimab. All receptors come from an adult with an advanced solid tumor such as melanoma, head and neck, liver or kidney cancer. Each CDR3 is given with its conserved first and last residue. D genes are given only for firm matches. Expanded clones get a size class; other rows say once, few or many, or leave the size out.

clone size	D gene	V gene	J gene	CDR3 DNA	CDR3 protein
NA	NA	TRBV10-1	TRBJ1-5	TGCGCCAGCAGTGTGGACACCGAGCCCCAGCATTTT	CASSVDTEPQHF
NA	TRBD2	TRBV27	TRBJ2-7	TGTGCCAGCAGTTTCGGACAAGCGGGGAATTACGAGCAGTACTTC	CASSFGQAGNYEQYF
NA	NA	TRBV7-9	TRBJ2-7	TGTGCCAGCAGGGCATCGGGTCGTGCCTACGAGCAGTACTTC	CASRASGRAYEQYF
few	NA	TRBV5-6	TRBJ2-1	TGTGCCAGCAGACCCGATACAGACAATGAGCAGTTCTTC	CASRPDTDNEQFF
NA	TRBD1	TRBV11-2	TRBJ2-7	TGTGCCAGCAGCTACCTCGAGACAGGGGACGAGCAGTACTTC	CASSYLETGDEQYF
NA	NA	TRBV6-5	TRBJ2-5	TGTGCCAGCAGTGACAGATCTCAAGGGGAGACCCAGTACTTC	CASSDRSQGETQYF
few	TRBD2	TRBV4-3	TRBJ2-5	TGCGCCAGCAGGCCGGGACTAGCGGAGGAGACCCAGTACTTC	CASRPGLAEETQYF
medium-sized	NA	TRBV6-1	TRBJ1-5	TGTGCCAGCCGTGAGACAGCGGATAGCAATCAGCCCCAGCATTTT	CASRETADSNQPQHF
NA	NA	TRBV27	TRBJ2-1	TGTGCCAGCGGCCGACCGACCGCTACGAGCTACAATGAGCAGTTCTTC	CASGRPTATSYNEQFF
NA	NA	TRBV20-1	TRBJ2-7	TGCAGTGCTAGTGGGGTAGGCGAGCAGTACTTC	CSASGVGEQYF
NA	NA	TRBV5-6	TRBJ2-1	TGTGCCAGCAGCCCGGAGGGGGGAGGGGCTTACAATGAGCAGTTCTTC	CASSPEGGGAYNEQFF
few	TRBD1	TRBV4-1	TRBJ1-5	TGCGCCAGCAGCCAAGGGGACAGGATATATCAGCCCCAGCATTTT	CASSQGDRIYQPQHF
once	NA	TRBV7-8	TRBJ1-2	TGTGCCAGCAGCTTAGGTCCCGGGACCTCTAACTATGGCTACACCTTC	CASSLGPGTSNYGYTF
NA	TRBD2	TRBV6-6	TRBJ2-7	TGTGCCAGCAGACCCCGGGGGGGGCTTGGCGAGCAGTACTTC	CASRPRGGLGEQYF
NA	TRBD2	TRBV6-1	TRBJ2-1	TGTGCCAGCAGGTCCGGGACTAGCGGCACTGAGCAGTTCTTC	CASRSGTSGTEQFF
NA	TRBD2	TRBV9	TRBJ2-1	TGTGCCAGCAGCGGACTAGCGGGGGGGCATAATGAGCAGTTCTTC	CASSGLAGGHNEQFF